Listed here is a single T cell receptor beta chain. Its antigen is still unknown. This sample was taken from a study of radiation and T cells in renal cell carcinoma. Broader study findings: Top tumor clonotypes rose in blood 2 weeks post-radiation, then contracted.

Described time point: blood 2 weeks post-SBRT. Noted treatment: 15 Gy SBRT to primary tumor, nephrectomy 4 weeks later. After SBRT, blood was collected at 2 and 4 weeks, plus baseline. Sequencing used immunoSEQ multiplex PCR; TCRdb keeps in-frame clones, though not all of them. The profile shows around 70,000 clones, over 80% of them singletons. CDR1 is KGHSH, CDR2 LQKENI, per germline. The V end was cut by 2 bases, the J end by 8 bases, with 21 bases between. This CDR3 spans 16 amino acids. The TCR was taken from a man aged 60 to 69 with renal cell carcinoma. The V and J genes are TRBV18 and TRBJ1-2; D is possibly TRBD1 (5 bases). The material sequenced was blood, taken from a patient whose treatment included radiotherapy and nephrectomy. In DNA, the CDR3 is TGTGCCAGCTCACCAGAAGCCCAGAGGGGAGGAGCGGGCTACACCTTC. Amino acid sequence: CASSPEAQRGGAGYTF.